Each of the 15 T cell receptor beta chains below was sequenced from the same sample in a study of OX40 agonist ivuxolimab in advanced cancers. Sequencing used immunoSEQ multiplex PCR; TCRdb keeps in-frame clones, though not all of them. The table has some 73,000 clones, roughly 88% seen once. The specimen was CD4+ or CD8+ T cells sorted from blood, collected in a trial of the OX40 agonist ivuxolimab. The source of these receptors is an adult with an advanced solid tumor such as melanoma, head and neck, liver or kidney cancer.

The chain combines TRBV7-2 with TRBJ1-1; TRBD1 matches 7 bases. The CDR3 extends over 16 amino acids. CDR1 and CDR2 (germline): SGHTA, FQGNSA. V was pared by 5 bases and J by 4 bases, with 13 bases of the junction left unmatched. This chain's CDR3 is CASSPTKGQVSTEAFF. As DNA, the CDR3 is TGTGCCAGCAGCCCGACTAAAGGACAGGTCTCCACTGAAGCTTTCTTT.

This clone came up a few times. The chain employs TRBV6-1 and TRBJ2-7, with TRBD1 identical over 8 bases. CDR3 length equals 14 residues. CDR1 is MNHNS and CDR2 is SASEGT in the germline V gene. Germline trimming cut 5 bases from V and 6 bases from J; bases unmatched to any gene: 9. The CDR3 protein is CASSSANRGVEQYF. The CDR3 DNA follows: TGTGCCAGCAGTTCAGCCAACAGGGGGGTCGAGCAGTACTTC.

This rearrangement joins TRBV7-9 to TRBJ2-3, with TRBD1 matching 9 bases. Germline CDR1 reads SEHNR; CDR2 reads FQNEAQ (reference sequence). V shed 6 bases and J 2 bases; nucleotides not matched to a gene: 6. This CDR3 is built from 15 residues. CDR3 in DNA: TGTGCCAGCAGGACGGGACAGGGATACACAGATACGCAGTATTTT. It is translated as CASRTGQGYTDTQYF.

This rearrangement joins TRBV10-3 to TRBJ2-6, with 8 bases aligning to TRBD1. The trim removed 3 bases at V and 1 base at J, leaving 5 bases unmatched. Looked up from germline, CDR1 is ENHRY and CDR2 is SYGVKD. This CDR3 has 17 amino acids. The CDR3 nucleotides are TGTGCCATCAGTGAATCACAGGGGGAGTCTGGGGCCAACGTCCTGACTTTC. Its protein is CAISESQGESGANVLTF.

The chain is built from TRBV6-6 and TRBJ1-1; D uncertain. Germline V gene lookup returns CDR1 MNHNY and CDR2 SVGAGI (reference sequence). The CDR3 totals 15 residues. V was shortened by 7 bases and J by 1 base, with 16 bases between the two germline ends. CDR3 amino acids: CASTKTPKKNTEAFF. DNA of the CDR3: TGTGCCAGCACCAAAACCCCCAAGAAGAACACTGAAGCTTTCTTT.

CDR3 amino acids: CASSYPTASGRGIQYF. DNA of the CDR3: TGTGCCAGCAGTTACCCAACCGCTAGCGGGAGAGGCATTCAGTACTTC. This rearrangement joins TRBV6-5 to TRBJ2-4; 10 nucleotides match TRBD2. Germline CDR1 is MNHEY and CDR2 is SVGAGI. Trimming at V came to 2 bases and at J to 9 bases, leaving 10 bases not matched to a gene. The CDR3 extends over 16 amino acids.

In its sample, this clone was seen once. The chain uses TRBV7-2 and TRBJ1-2, with a possible D match to TRBD1 (6 bases). The germline gives CDR1 SGHTA, CDR2 FQGNSA. The V and J ends lost 3 bases and 3 bases respectively, with 8 bases between them. The CDR3 is 13 amino acids. The CDR3 nucleotides are TGTGCCAGCAGCTTGGACAGAGACTATGGCTACACCTTC. It encodes CASSLDRDYGYTF.

This chain links TRBV7-9 with TRBJ2-3; D is possibly TRBD1 (6 bases). This CDR3 comprises 13 residues. V shed 8 bases and J shed 6 bases, with 15 bases lying between them. Per germline, CDR1 SEHNR and CDR2 FQNEAQ (reference sequence). CDR3 nucleotides: TGTGCCAGCTGCCAGGGGTACTGGGATACGCAGTATTTT. This sequence encodes CASCQGYWDTQYF.

The chain's CDR3 is CASSFGADTHEQYF. In DNA, the CDR3 is TGTGCCAGCAGCTTTGGTGCGGACACGCACGAGCAGTACTTC. This chain links TRBV5-4 with TRBJ2-7; perhaps TRBD1 as D (5 bases). The V end lost 2 bases, the J end lost 5 bases, and 14 bases lay between the germline ends. This CDR3 contains 14 residues. CDR1 is SGHNT and CDR2 is YYREEE in the germline V gene (reference sequence).

This clone came up once. The J gene is TRBJ1-4, the V gene TRBV2; D is uncertain. CDR1 SNHLY and CDR2 FYNNEI come from the germline V gene. The length of the CDR3 is 15 residues. The V gene lost 3 bases and the J gene lost 7 bases, with 15 bases spanning the gap. DNA for the CDR3: TGTGCCAGCAGTGAGGTATTCGCAGGAGGTGAAAAACTGTTTTTT. It codes for CASSEVFAGGEKLFF.

V usage is TRBV28 and J usage is TRBJ1-2; D ambiguous. V was pared by 3 bases and J by 0 bases, with 5 bases between. Germline lookup yields CDR1 MDHEN and CDR2 SYDVKM. This CDR3 is 13 amino acids long. CDR3: CASSLTANYGYTF. CDR3 nucleotides: TGTGCCAGCAGTTTGACGGCTAACTATGGCTACACCTTC.

The chain carries TRBV6-5 and TRBJ2-3; no clear D. The germline CDR1 and CDR2 sequences are MNHEY and SVGAGI. V lost 2 bases and J lost 3, with 9 bases in between. This CDR3 is 14 amino acids long. CDR3 loop: CASSYRSSTDTQYF. CDR3 nucleotides: TGTGCCAGCAGTTACCGTTCCAGTACAGATACGCAGTATTTT.

The CDR3 nucleotides are TGTGCCAGCAGCTTAAAGAAGGACAGGGGAAATTCACCCCTCCACTTT. Residues: CASSLKKDRGNSPLHF. V is TRBV7-2 and J is TRBJ1-6; 9 bases fit TRBD1. The trim removed 2 bases at V and 7 bases at J, leaving 6 bases unmatched. The CDR3 consists of 16 residues. The germline V gene encodes CDR1 SGHTA and CDR2 FQGNSA.

The rearrangement joins TRBV7-2 to TRBJ2-7; TRBD1 is a possible D gene (6 bases). The CDR3 runs to 16 residues. Trimming left V 3 bases short and J 5 bases short, with 20 bases between. Germline V gives CDR1 SGHTA, CDR2 FQGNSA. CDR3 nucleotide sequence: TGTGCCAGCAGCTTTCAAGGACAGTTAAGATCCAACGAGCAGTACTTC. This encodes CASSFQGQLRSNEQYF. Full variable domain (missing parts from reference TRBV7-2 and TRBJ2-7): GAGVSQSPSNKVTEKGKDVELRCDPISGHTALYWYRQSLGQGLEFLIYFQGNSAPDKSGLPSDRFSAERTGGSVSTLTIQRTQQEDSAVYLCASSFQGQLRSNEQYFGPGTRLTVT.

The rearrangement links TRBV28 to TRBJ2-2, with TRBD2 matching 7 bases. The length of the CDR3 is 18 residues. Germline CDR1 and CDR2: MDHEN and SYDVKM. J gave up 0 bases and V 1 base, and 8 bases lay outside the gene matches. This chain's CDR3 is CASSLSMGTNSNTGELFF. The CDR3 DNA reads as TGTGCCAGCAGTTTATCTATGGGGACTAACTCGAACACCGGGGAGCTGTTTTTT. The variable domain in full, completed from reference TRBV28 and TRBJ2-2, reads DVKVTQSSRYLVKRTGEKVFLECVQDMDHENMFWYRQDPGLGLRLIYFSYDVKMKEKGDIPEGYSVSREKKERFSLILESASTNQTSMYLCASSLSMGTNSNTGELFFGEGSRLTVL.